This record concerns one T cell receptor beta chain sequence. This clone was observed a handful of times. Its antigen is currently not known. No much larger clone exists at a distance of one base, and base qualities are not known. This specimen comes from a study of cytomegalovirus exposure and HLA in healthy donors (TCRdb year 2017). Context from the whole study: In an earlier analysis of approximately 500 of the donors, around 300 Gb of sequence data and 90 million to 120 million unique TCR beta sequences from roughly 180 million T cells were reported. Approximately 310 gigabases of sequencing data and approximately 85 million unique TCR sequences were included in an early release covering several hundred HLA-typed donors. Of the 300 to 500 genotyped donors, 65% to 90% were placed in the genetic ancestry cluster associated with self-reported Caucasian donors. The aim of the study was to test whether cataloging public T cell receptors could identify signatures of past pathogen exposure. The study used immunosequencing to profile the T cell repertoires of 666 subjects and linked those repertoires to cytomegalovirus serostatus. A separate validation cohort of roughly 110 different subjects was used in addition to the 666-subject first cohort. High-throughput TCR immunosequencing, statistical association of individual TCRs with disease status, and machine learning were combined to predict cytomegalovirus infection status. A later analysis re-examined previously published TCR beta repertoires from several hundred donors and added high-resolution HLA genotyping to investigate patterns of TCR occurrence. In the later analysis, no new phenotypic data were used to find candidate immune exposures; instead, reliance was placed on TCR beta sequences and their occurrence across donors. To decide whether each TCR beta V gene segment behaved as functional or pseudogenic, an earlier analysis of fewer than 750 of the donors relied on high-throughput TCR beta sequencing. Donor age, sex, ethnicity and CMV serostatus were compiled alongside the repertoire data. A later genetic analysis took genome-wide SNP genotypes for about three fifths of the 666 donors and used that subset as a discovery cohort. All discovery cohort repertoires had been generated using a single sequencing platform. HLA typing covered class I and class II loci at four-digit resolution. Typing coverage varied by locus: roughly 620-640 donors for A, B, C, DRB1 and DQB1; approximately 500 for DQA1; over 600 for DPA1; more than 450 for DPB1. Several DR-DQ haplotypes were handled as single units for association and clustering because linkage in the cohort was strong. Among 350 to 400 genotyped donors of the cohort, an average of about 240,000 unique TCR beta nucleotide sequences were sequenced per donor, 15% to 20% of them non-productive.

Libraries were made using the immunoSEQ multiplex PCR assay. For the multiplex PCR, a mixture combining 60 forward primers for TCR Vbeta segments and 13 reverse primers for TCR Jbeta segments was used. Amplification of the CDR3 region of rearranged TCR beta genes was performed with a multiplex PCR assay on genomic DNA. The Illumina HiSeq System was used to sequence the amplified TCR beta libraries as 87-base-pair reads. The original methods were these. A later analysis tallied some 79 million unique TCR beta chains across the 660 or so repertoires, and some 10 million of those chains were shared by two or more donors. A nearest-neighbor algorithm error-corrected the raw reads and collapsed the reads into unique sequences, merging closely related sequences to remove PCR and sequencing errors. V, D and J gene segments were assigned by aligning CDR3 sequences to IMGT reference sequences. Each retained sequence needed at least a six-nucleotide match to both a V gene segment and a J gene segment. Rearrangements were classified as productive when the CDR3 lacked stop codons and remained in frame with V and J, and all other rearrangements were classified as non-productive. Following IMGT convention, CDR3 was defined as the stretch from the second conserved V-encoded cysteine up to the conserved J-encoded phenylalanine. In an earlier analysis of 587 of the donors, sequences lacking an unambiguous match to a single V gene segment were excluded. An earlier analysis of approximately 590 of the donors classified V segments as functional when productive rearrangements were above 56.7% and as segregating when the standard deviation between donors was above 5%. A statistical classification framework was built for diagnosing cytomegalovirus status from the catalog of TCR beta chain sequences. V and J gene assignment, in a later analysis, came from comparing TCR nucleotide sequences with IMGT/GENE-DB human TR gene sequences. Using the TCRdist pipeline, a later analysis assigned CDR3 sequences along with most-parsimonious VDJ recombination scenarios. A later analysis defined each TCR beta chain by its CDR3 amino acid sequence plus V-gene family, and excluded reads lacking a unique V-gene family. As a way to deal with suspected cross-contamination and a sequencing artifact, a later analysis dropped 500 to 700 nucleotide sequences that were highly shared and had low generation probability. A later analysis calculated a clonal expansion index for each public chain from normalized within-repertoire ranks of inferred template counts. In a later analysis, generation probabilities were computed with a VDJ recombination model fitted to out-of-frame rearrangements, and the resulting probabilities were checked against IGoR. In a later analysis, hypergeometric tests were used to score TCR-TCR, TCR-HLA and TCR-CMV co-occurrence, with a repertoire-size bias correction applied to TCR pairs. In a later analysis, false discovery rates were estimated by permuting HLA or CMV assignments 20 times. In a later analysis, co-occurring TCRs were grouped using DBSCAN, and TCRdist sequence similarity was added for clustering within HLA-allele-positive subsets. Repertoires with fewer than 30,000 or more than 120,000 public chains were left out of co-occurrence clustering, as were about 5 repertoires with anomalous nucleotide sharing. Imported from immuneACCESS, the table was reduced by TCRdb to in-frame sequences with V and J called. These copies leave out some clones; in studies compared against another copy, an unresolved V gene accounts for under half, and the cause of the remainder is not known. D and trimming come from the DNA, and the V and J calls and clone size come from that table. Within this sample are more than 95,000 clones, with around 75% of them counted one time only. The biggest ten clones account for approximately 9.6% of the sample.

The cohort comprised 670 or so healthy bone marrow donors. Cohort members were all nominally healthy when sampled, although unrecorded immune exposures were likely present. The donor tested CMV seropositive, placing the donor among the 289 seropositive members of the cohort. Every donor gave a peripheral blood sample, and the peripheral blood mononuclear cells from that sample were used for TCR beta sequencing. Genomic DNA extraction from the blood cell samples was performed with the Qiagen DNeasy Blood Extraction Kit. Taken from the germline V gene, the CDR1 and CDR2 loops are MNHNS and SASEGT. Between the V and J ends, shortened by 7 bases and 5 bases respectively, the junction contains 14 bases. CDR3 length: 13 amino acids, cysteine to phenylalanine. Just CDR3 DNA is preserved here, 39 bases in frame from base 1. Paper-wide results and their limitations: The study gave a list of around 170 TCR beta chains associated with cytomegalovirus. The only immune exposure information available for the cohort was CMV serostatus. Three of the identified cytomegalovirus-associated TCR beta chains were confirmed in vitro to be specific for cytomegalovirus antigens. Because counts were too low, roughly 18 rarely observed V segments, including chromosome 9 orphons, were left out of the earlier analysis of about 500 of the donors. Compared with equally common non-associated chains, HLA-associated TCR beta chains in a later analysis were more clonally expanded and had lower generation probabilities. In this cohort, only TCR beta chains were sequenced, and detectable features were limited by the absence of alpha or paired-chain data. A later analysis reported that several top co-occurrence clusters appeared linked to parvovirus B19, influenza, CMV and Epstein-Barr virus. Because HLA typing was unavailable for some donors at each locus, only the typed subset was used in association tests. A later analysis found that TCR association rates varied across HLA loci, with DRB1 alleles showing the most associated TCRs and HLA-C alleles the fewest. Some IMGT-functional V segments, including TRBV6-2 and TRBV6-3, could not be distinguished by the 87-base-pair reads and were therefore excluded. A further reported finding was that TCR beta sequences accurately predicted the HLA-A and HLA-B alleles for most subjects in the first cohort. In both the original and validation cohorts, the classifier was reported to diagnose cytomegalovirus status with high specificity and sensitivity. While some public TCRs were present in many individuals, most TCR sequences turned up only very rarely across donors. The presence/absence analyses assumed that sequencing depth was roughly uniform across donors, and that assumption may not be true. In an earlier analysis of approximately 590 of the donors, most TCR beta V segments appeared in productive rearrangements about 87% or about 30% of the time, broadly matching IMGT annotations. Assigning TCR associations to individual alleles was difficult when HLA alleles, especially DR and DQ, strongly co-occurred. Correlated functional status among segregating V segments might reflect linkage disequilibrium, but an unknown experimental factor could not be ruled out. An association between a missense DCLRE1C variant and V-gene and J-gene trimming of TCR beta chains was found in a later genetic analysis and replicated in an independent cohort. The sequencing pipeline was judged likely to have produced a cluster of highly shared sequence variants as a technical artifact. A later genetic analysis reported fewer N-insertions in productive TCRs among donors in an Asian-associated ancestry cluster than the roughly 640-donor mean. The authors suggested that the approach could potentially be extended to other disease states and immunological phenotypes. At a false discovery rate of 0.05, a later analysis linked roughly 17,000 TCR beta sequences to specific HLA alleles. According to a later analysis, most CMV-associated TCR beta chains appeared to be HLA-restricted, and the HLA associations seemed to be driven largely by CMV exposure.

The sequenced material came from PBMCs. In this chain, TRBV6-1 is recombined with TRBJ1-1; the best D guess is TRBD1, with 5 bases matching. This TCR came from a woman aged 45-65 years in good health and CMV-seropositive. The base sequence is TGTGCCAGCACAGCAGGGACTGGGACTGAAGCTTTCTTT. Its amino acids are CASTAGTGTEAFF.